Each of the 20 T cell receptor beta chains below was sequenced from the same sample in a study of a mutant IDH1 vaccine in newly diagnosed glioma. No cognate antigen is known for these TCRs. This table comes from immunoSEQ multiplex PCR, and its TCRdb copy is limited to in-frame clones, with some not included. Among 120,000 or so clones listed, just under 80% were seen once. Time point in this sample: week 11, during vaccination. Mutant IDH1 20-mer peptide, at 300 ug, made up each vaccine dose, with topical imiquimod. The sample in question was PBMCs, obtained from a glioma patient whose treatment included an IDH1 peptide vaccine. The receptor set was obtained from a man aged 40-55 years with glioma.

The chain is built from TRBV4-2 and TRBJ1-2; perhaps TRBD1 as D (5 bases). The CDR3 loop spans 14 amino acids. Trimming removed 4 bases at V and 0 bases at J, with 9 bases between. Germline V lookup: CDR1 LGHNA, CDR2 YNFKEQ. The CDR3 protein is CASSPDRANYGYTF. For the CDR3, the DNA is TGTGCCAGCAGCCCCGACAGAGCTAACTATGGCTACACCTTC.

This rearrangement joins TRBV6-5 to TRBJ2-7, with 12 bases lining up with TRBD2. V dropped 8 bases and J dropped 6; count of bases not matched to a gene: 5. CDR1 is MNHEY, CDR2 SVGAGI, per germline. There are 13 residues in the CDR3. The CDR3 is CASATSGSREQYF. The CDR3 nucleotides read TGTGCCAGCGCGACTAGCGGGAGTCGCGAGCAGTACTTC.

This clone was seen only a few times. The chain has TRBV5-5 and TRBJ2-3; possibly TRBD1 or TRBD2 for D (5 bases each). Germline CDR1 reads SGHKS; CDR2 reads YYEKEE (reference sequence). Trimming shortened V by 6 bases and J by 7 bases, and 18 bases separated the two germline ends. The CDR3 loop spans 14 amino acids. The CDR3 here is CASIPTGRPNTQYF. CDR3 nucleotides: TGTGCCAGCATCCCCACGGGACGGCCCAATACGCAGTATTTT.

As DNA, the CDR3 is TGTGCCAGCAGTCGACAGGCGAGCTCCTACAATGAGCAGTTCTTC. This codes for CASSRQASSYNEQFF. The chain uses TRBV2 and TRBJ2-1; maybe TRBD1 (6 bases). Germline CDR1 SNHLY, CDR2 FYNNEI. The V and J ends lost 5 bases and 0 bases respectively, with 11 bases between them. The CDR3 is made up of 15 amino acids. Based on the CDR3 plus reference TRBV2 and TRBJ2-1, the full variable domain is EPEVTQTPSHQVTQMGQEVILRCVPISNHLYFYWYRQILGQKVEFLVSFYNNEISEKSEIFDDQFSVERPDGSNFTLKIRSTKLEDSAMYFCASSRQASSYNEQFFGPGTRLTVL.

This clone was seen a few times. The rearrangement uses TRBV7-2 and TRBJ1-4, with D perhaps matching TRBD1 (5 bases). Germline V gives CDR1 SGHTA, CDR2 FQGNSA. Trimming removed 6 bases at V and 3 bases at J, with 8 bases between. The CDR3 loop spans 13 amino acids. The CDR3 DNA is TGTGCCAGCAGGGGAGGGGCTAATGAAAAACTGTTTTTT. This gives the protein CASRGGANEKLFF.

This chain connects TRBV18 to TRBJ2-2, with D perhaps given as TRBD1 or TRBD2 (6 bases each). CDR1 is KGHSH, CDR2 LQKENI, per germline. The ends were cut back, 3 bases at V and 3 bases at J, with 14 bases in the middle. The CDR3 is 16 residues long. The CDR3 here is CASSPPGGWYTGELFF. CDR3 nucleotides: TGTGCCAGCTCACCTCCCGGGGGCTGGTACACCGGGGAGCTGTTTTTT.

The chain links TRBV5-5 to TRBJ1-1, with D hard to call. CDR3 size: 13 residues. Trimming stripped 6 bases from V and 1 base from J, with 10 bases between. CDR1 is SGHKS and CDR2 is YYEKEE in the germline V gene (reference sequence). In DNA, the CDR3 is TGTGCCAGCAACCCCAAAGGGAACACTGAAGCTTTCTTT. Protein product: CASNPKGNTEAFF.

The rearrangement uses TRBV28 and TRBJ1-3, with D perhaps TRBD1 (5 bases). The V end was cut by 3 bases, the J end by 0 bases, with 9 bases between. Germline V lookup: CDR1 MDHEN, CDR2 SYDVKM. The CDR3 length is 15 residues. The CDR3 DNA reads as TGTGCCAGCAGTTTGGGACCGATCTCTGGAAACACCATATATTTT. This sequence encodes CASSLGPISGNTIYF.

CDR3 region: CASSSDRLKAFF. DNA of the CDR3: TGTGCCAGCAGCTCCGACAGACTCAAAGCTTTCTTT. V usage is TRBV11-2 and J usage is TRBJ1-1, with a tentative D call TRBD1 (5 bases). CDR1 is SGHAT and CDR2 is FQNNGV in the germline V gene. The germline V and J ends were trimmed by 4 bases and 9 bases, with 12 bases remaining between them. The CDR3 is 12 residues long.

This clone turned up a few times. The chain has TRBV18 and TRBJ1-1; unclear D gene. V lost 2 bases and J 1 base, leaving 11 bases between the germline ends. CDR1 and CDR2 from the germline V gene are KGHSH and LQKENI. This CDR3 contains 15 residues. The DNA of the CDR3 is TGTGCCAGCTCACCAATAGGACTGAAGAACACTGAAGCTTTCTTT. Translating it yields CASSPIGLKNTEAFF.

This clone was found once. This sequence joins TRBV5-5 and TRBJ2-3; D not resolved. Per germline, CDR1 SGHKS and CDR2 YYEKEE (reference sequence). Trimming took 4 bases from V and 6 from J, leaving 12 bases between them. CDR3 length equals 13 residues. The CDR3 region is CASSGAFRDTQYF. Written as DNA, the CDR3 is TGTGCCAGCAGCGGCGCGTTCAGGGATACGCAGTATTTT.

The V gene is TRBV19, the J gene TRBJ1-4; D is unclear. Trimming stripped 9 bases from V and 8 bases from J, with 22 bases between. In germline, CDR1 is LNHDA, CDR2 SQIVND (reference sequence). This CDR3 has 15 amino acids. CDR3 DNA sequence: TGTGCCAGCAAAACCGGCCAACGGATACGGGAAAAACTGTTTTTT. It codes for CASKTGQRIREKLFF. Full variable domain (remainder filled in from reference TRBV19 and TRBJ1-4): DGGITQSPKYLFRKEGQNVTLSCEQNLNHDAMYWYRQDPGQGLRLIYYSQIVNDFQKGDIAEGYSVSREKKESFPLTVTSAQKNPTAFYLCASKTGQRIREKLFFGSGTQLSVL.

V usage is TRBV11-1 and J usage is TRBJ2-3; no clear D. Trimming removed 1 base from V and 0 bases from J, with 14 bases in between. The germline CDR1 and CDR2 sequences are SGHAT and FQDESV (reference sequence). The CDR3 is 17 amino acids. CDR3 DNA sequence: TGTGCCAGCAGCTTAGTGGCAGCCGATAGTAGCACAGATACGCAGTATTTT. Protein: CASSLVAADSSTDTQYF.

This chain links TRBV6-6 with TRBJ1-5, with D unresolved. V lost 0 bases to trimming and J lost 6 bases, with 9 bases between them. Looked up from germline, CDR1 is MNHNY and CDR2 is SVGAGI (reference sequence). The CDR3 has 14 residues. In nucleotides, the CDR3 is TGTGCCAGCAGTTACTCGGGTAGTGGTCAGCCCCAGCATTTT. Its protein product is CASSYSGSGQPQHF.

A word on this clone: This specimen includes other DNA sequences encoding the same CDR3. The CDR3 spells CASSLSRGSSYNEQFF. CDR3 nucleotides: TGTGCCAGCAGTTTAAGTCGGGGAAGCTCCTACAATGAGCAGTTCTTC. The chain uses TRBV28 and TRBJ2-1; D is perhaps TRBD2 (5 bases). The CDR3 totals 16 residues. Germline values: CDR1 MDHEN, CDR2 SYDVKM. V was trimmed by 2 bases and J by 0 bases, leaving 11 bases between them.

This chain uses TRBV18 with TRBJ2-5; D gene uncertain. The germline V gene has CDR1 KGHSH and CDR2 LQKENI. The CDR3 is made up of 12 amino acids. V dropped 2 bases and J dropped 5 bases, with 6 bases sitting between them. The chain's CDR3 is CASSPGRETQYF. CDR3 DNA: TGTGCCAGCTCACCAGGCAGGGAGACCCAGTACTTC.

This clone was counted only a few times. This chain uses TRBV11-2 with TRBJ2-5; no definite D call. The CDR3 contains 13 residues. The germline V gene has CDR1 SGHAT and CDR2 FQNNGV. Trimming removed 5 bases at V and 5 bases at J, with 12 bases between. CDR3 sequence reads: CASSHSSAETQYF. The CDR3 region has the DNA TGTGCCAGCAGCCACAGTTCCGCCGAGACCCAGTACTTC.

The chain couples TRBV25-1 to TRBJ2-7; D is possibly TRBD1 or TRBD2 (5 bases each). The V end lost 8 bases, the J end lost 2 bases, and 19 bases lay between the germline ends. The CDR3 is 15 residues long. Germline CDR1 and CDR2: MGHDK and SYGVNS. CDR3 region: CASGIPGTLAYEQYF. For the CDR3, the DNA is TGTGCCAGCGGGATTCCCGGGACGCTAGCCTACGAGCAGTACTTC.

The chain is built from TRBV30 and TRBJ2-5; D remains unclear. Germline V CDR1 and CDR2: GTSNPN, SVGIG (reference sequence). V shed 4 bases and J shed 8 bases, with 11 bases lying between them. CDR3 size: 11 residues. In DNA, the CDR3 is TGTGCCTGGAACGGCTACCAAACCCAGTACTTC. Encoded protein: CAWNGYQTQYF.

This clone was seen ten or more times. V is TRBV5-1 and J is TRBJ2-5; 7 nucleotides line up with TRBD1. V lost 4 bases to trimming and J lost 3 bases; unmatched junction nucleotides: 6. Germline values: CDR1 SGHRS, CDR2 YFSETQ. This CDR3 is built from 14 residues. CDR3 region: CASSPSDREETQYF. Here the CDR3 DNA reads TGCGCCAGCAGCCCTAGTGACAGGGAAGAGACCCAGTACTTC.